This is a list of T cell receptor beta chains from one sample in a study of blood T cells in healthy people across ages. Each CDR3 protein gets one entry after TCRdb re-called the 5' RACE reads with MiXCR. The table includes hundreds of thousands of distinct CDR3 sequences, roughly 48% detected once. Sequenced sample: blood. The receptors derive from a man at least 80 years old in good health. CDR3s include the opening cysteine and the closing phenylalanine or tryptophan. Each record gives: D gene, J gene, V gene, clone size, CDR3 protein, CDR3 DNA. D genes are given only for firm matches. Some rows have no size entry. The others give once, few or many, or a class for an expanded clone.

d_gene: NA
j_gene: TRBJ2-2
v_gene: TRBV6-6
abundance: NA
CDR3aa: CASTYTGELFF
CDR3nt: TGTGCCAGCACTTACACCGGGGAGCTGTTTTTT

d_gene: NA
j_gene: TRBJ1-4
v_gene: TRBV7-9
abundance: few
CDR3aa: CASGMTNEKLFF
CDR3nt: TGTGCCAGCGGGATGACTAATGAAAAACTGTTTTTT

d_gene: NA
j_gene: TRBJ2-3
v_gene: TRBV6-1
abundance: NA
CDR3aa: CASSLGLFITDTQYF
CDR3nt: TGTGCCAGCAGTCTTGGACTCTTTATCACAGATACGCAGTATTTT

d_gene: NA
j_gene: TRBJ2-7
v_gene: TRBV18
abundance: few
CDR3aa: CASSPYKEYEQYF
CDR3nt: TGTGCCAGCTCACCATACAAGGAATACGAGCAGTACTTC

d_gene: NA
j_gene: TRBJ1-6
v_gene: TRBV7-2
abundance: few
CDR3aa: CASSLGGQPGSPLHF
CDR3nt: TGTGCCAGCAGCTTAGGGGGTCAACCAGGGTCACCCCTCCACTTT

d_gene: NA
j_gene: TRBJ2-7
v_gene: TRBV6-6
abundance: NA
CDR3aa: CASSYKDSSYEQYF
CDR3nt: TGTGCCAGCAGTTACAAGGACAGCTCCTACGAGCAGTACTTC

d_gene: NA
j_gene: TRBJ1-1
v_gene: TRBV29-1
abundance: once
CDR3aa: CSVVTGGEAFF
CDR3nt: TGCAGCGTTGTCACGGGCGGTGAAGCTTTCTTT

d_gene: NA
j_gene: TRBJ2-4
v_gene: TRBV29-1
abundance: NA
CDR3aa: CSVTGPLAKNIQYF
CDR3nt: TGCAGCGTCACAGGCCCTCTAGCCAAAAACATTCAGTACTTC

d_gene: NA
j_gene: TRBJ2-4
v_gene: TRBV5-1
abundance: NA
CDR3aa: CASSLVGHGNIQYF
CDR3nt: TGCGCCAGCAGCTTGGTAGGGCACGGGAACATTCAGTACTTC

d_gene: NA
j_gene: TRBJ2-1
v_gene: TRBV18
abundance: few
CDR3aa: CASSPFRPLPSYNEQFF
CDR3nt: TGTGCCAGCTCACCATTTCGACCTCTCCCCTCCTACAATGAGCAGTTCTTC

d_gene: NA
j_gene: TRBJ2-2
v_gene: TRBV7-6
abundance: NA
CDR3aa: CASSKGRNTGELFF
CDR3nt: TGTGCCAGCAGCAAGGGACGGAACACCGGGGAGCTGTTTTTT

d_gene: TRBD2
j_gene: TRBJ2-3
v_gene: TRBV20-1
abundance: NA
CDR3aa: CSASTGLAGGQDTQYF
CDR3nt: TGCAGTGCTAGTACGGGACTAGCGGGGGGGCAAGATACGCAGTATTTT

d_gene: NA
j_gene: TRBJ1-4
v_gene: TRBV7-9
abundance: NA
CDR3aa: CASSRTREVPNEKLFF
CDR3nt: TGTGCCAGCAGCCGGACACGGGAGGTGCCTAATGAAAAACTGTTTTTT

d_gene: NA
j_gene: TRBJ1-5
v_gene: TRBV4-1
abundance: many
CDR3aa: CASRDNQPQHF
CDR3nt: TGCGCCAGCAGGGACAATCAGCCCCAGCATTTT

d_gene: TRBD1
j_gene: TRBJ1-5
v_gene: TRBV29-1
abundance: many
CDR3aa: CSGAQGAGQPQHF
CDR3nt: TGCAGCGGAGCCCAGGGGGCGGGTCAGCCCCAGCATTTT

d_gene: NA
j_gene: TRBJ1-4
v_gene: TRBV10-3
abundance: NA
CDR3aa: CAISENQGINEKLFF
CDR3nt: TGTGCCATCAGTGAGAACCAGGGAATTAATGAAAAACTGTTTTTT

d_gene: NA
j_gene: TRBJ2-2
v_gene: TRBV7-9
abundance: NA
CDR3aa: CASSEGGVGTGELFF
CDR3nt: TGTGCCAGCAGCGAAGGGGGGGTCGGCACCGGGGAGCTGTTTTTT

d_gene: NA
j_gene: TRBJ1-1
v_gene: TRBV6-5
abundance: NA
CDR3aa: CASSYGSRGVTEAFF
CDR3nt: TGTGCCAGCAGTTACGGCTCACGGGGTGTAACTGAAGCTTTCTTT

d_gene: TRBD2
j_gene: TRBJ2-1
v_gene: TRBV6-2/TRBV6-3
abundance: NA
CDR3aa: CASSYTGGGNEQFF
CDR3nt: TGTGCCAGCAGTTACACGGGGGGAGGGAATGAGCAGTTCTTC

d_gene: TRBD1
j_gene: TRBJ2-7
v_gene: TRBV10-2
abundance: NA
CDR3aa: CASRPGQGRSEQYF
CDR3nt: TGCGCCAGCAGACCGGGACAGGGGAGGAGTGAGCAGTACTTC

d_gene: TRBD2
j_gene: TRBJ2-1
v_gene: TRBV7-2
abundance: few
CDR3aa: CASSSSGGQNNEQFF
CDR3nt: TGTGCCAGCAGCTCGAGCGGGGGCCAGAACAATGAGCAGTTCTTC

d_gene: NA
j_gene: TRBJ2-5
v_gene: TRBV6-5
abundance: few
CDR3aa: CASSGRQPGETQYF
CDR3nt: TGTGCCAGCAGCGGGCGGCAACCTGGAGAGACCCAGTACTTC

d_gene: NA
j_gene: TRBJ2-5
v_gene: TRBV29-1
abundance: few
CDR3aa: CSGQLQETQYF
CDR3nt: TGCAGTGGACAGTTACAAGAGACCCAGTACTTC

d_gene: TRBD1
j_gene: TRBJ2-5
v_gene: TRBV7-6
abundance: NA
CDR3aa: CASSLVRTGQETQYF
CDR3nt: TGTGCCAGCAGCTTAGTACGGACAGGGCAAGAGACCCAGTACTTC

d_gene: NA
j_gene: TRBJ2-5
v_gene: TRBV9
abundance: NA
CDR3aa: CASRGSGGHEQYF
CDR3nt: TGTGCCAGCAGGGGTTCTGGGGGTCATGAGCAGTACTTC

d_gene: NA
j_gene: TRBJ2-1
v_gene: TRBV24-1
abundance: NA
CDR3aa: CATSDPAAWNEQFF
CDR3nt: TGTGCCACCAGTGACCCAGCGGCTTGGAATGAGCAGTTCTTC

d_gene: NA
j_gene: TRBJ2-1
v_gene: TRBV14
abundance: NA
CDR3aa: CASSQVRQTNEQFF
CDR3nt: TGTGCCAGCAGCCAAGTCCGGCAGACCAATGAGCAGTTCTTC

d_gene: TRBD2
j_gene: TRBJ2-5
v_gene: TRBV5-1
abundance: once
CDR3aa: CASSGTSGNIETQYF
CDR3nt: TGCGCCAGCAGCGGCACTAGCGGGAACATTGAGACCCAGTACTTC

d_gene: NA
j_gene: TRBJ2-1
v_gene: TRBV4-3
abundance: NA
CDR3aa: CASSQDWDEQFF
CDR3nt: TGCGCCAGCAGCCAAGATTGGGATGAGCAGTTCTTC

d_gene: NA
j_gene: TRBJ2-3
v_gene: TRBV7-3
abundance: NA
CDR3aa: CASSLTYRNTDTQYF
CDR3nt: TGTGCTAGCAGCTTAACATACAGGAACACAGATACGCAGTATTTT

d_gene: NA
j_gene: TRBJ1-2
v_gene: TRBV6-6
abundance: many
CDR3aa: CASSYSGSPTGYTF
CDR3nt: TGTGCCAGCAGTTACAGTGGTTCCCCTACTGGCTACACCTTC

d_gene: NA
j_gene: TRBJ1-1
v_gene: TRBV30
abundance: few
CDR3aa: CAWSPTGNTEAFF
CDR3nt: TGTGCCTGGAGTCCCACAGGGAACACTGAAGCTTTCTTT

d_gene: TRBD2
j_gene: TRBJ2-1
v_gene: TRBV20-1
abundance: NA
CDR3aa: CSALTSGGPSSYNEQFF
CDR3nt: TGCAGTGCGTTGACTAGCGGGGGGCCGAGCTCCTACAATGAGCAGTTCTTC

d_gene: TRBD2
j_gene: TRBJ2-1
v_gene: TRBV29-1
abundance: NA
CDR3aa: CSVRLAGGSYNEQFF
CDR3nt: TGCAGCGTGCGACTAGCGGGAGGGTCCTACAATGAGCAGTTCTTC

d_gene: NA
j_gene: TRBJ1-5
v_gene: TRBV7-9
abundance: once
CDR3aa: CASSLGRGWAPQHF
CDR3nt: TGTGCCAGCAGCCTTGGACGGGGTTGGGCGCCCCAGCATTTT

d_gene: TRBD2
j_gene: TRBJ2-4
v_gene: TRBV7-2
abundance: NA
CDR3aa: CASSLWLAGVAKNIQYF
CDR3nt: TGTGCCAGCAGCTTATGGTTAGCGGGAGTAGCCAAAAACATTCAGTACTTC

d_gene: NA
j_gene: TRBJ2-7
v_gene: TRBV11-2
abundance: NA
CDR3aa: CASSHSRGRVFEQYF
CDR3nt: TGTGCCAGCAGCCACAGTAGGGGCAGGGTGTTCGAGCAGTACTTC

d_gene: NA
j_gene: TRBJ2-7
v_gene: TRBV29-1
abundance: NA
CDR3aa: CSGIDKSSYEQYF
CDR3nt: TGCAGCGGCATCGACAAGAGCTCCTACGAGCAGTACTTC

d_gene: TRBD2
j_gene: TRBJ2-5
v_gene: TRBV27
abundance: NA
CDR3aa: CTTSGSYEQYF
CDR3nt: TGTACGACTAGCGGGAGTTATGAGCAGTACTTC

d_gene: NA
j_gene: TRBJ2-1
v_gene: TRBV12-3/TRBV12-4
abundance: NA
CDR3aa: CASSFPSRPSYNEQFF
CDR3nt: TGTGCCAGCAGTTTCCCTTCCCGCCCCTCCTACAATGAGCAGTTCTTC

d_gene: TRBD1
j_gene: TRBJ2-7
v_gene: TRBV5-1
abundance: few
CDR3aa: CASSTTGGSYEQYF
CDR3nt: TGCGCCAGCAGCACTACAGGGGGGTCCTACGAGCAGTACTTC

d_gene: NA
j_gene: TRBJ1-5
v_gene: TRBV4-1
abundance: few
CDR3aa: CASSQDGAPVQPQHF
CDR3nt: TGCGCCAGCAGCCAAGACGGGGCCCCCGTTCAGCCCCAGCATTTT

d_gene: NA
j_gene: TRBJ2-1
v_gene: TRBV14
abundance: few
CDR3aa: CASSQDLATLARYYNEQFF
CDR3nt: TGTGCCAGCAGCCAAGATTTGGCGACCTTAGCGAGATATTACAATGAGCAGTTCTTC

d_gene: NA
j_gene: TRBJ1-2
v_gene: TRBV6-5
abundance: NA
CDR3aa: CASCGYDYGYTF
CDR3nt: TGTGCTAGCTGTGGCTACGACTATGGCTACACCTTC

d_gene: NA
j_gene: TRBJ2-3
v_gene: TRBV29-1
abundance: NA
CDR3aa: CSAEVPVRGDTQYF
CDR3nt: TGCAGCGCTGAAGTCCCGGTCCGCGGGGATACGCAGTATTTT